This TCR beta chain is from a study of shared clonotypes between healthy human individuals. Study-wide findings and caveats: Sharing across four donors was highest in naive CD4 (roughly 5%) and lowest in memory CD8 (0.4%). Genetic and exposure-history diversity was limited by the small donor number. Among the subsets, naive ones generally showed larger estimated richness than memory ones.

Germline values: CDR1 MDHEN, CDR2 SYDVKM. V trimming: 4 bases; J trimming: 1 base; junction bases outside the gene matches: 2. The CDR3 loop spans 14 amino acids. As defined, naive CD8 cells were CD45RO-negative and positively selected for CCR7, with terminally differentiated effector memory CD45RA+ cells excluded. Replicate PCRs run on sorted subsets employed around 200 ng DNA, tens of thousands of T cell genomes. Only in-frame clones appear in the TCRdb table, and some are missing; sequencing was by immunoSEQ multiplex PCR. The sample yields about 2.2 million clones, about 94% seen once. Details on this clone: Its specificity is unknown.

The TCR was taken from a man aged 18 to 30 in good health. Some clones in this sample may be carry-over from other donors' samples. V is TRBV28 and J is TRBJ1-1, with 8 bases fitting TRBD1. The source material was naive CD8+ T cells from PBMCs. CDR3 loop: CASSYGTGNTEAFF. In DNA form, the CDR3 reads TGTGCCAGCAGTTACGGGACAGGGAACACTGAAGCTTTCTTT.